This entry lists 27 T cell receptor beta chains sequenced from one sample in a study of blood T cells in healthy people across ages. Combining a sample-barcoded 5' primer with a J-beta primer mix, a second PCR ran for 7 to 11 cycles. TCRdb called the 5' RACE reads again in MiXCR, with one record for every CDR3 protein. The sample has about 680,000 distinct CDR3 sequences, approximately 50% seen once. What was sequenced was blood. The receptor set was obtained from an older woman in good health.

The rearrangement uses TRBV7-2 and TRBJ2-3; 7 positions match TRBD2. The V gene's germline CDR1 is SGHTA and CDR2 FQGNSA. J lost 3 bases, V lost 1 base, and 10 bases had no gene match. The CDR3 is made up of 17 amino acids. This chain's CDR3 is CASSLGTTGGRTDTQYF. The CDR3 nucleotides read TGTGCCAGCAGCTTAGGGACGACTGGCGGGAGAACAGATACGCAGTATTTT.

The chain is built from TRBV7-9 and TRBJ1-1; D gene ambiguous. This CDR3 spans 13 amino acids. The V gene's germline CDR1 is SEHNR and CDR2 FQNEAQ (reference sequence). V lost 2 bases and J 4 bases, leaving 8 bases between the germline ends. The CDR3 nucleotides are TGTGCCAGCAGCTTAACAGAGATCACTGAAGCTTTCTTT. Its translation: CASSLTEITEAFF.

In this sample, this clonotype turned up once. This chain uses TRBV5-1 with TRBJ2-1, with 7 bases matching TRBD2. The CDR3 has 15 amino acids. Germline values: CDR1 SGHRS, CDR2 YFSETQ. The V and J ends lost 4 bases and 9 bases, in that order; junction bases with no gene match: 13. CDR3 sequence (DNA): TGCGCCAGCAGCGCTAGCGGTCAAGGAACAAGTGAGCAGTTCTTC. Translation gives CASSASGQGTSEQFF. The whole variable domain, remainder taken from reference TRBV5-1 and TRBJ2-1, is KAGVTQTPRYLIKTRGQQVTLSCSPISGHRSVSWYQQTPGQGLQFLFEYFSETQRNKGNFPGRFSGRQFSNSRSEMNVSTLELGDSALYLCASSASGQGTSEQFFGPGTRLTVL.

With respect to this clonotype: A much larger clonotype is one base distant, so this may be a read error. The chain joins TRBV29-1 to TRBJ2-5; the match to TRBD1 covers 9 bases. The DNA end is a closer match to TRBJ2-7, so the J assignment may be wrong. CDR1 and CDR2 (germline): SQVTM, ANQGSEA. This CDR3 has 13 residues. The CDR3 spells CSAEGDRVGEQYF. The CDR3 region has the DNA TGCAGCGCGGAAGGGGACAGGGTAGGCGAGCAGTACTTC.

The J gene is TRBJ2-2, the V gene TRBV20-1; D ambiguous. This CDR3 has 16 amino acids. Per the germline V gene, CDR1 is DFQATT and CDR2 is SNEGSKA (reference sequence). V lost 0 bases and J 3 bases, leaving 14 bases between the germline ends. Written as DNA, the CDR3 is TGCAGTGCTAGAGATTTTCGCCTTGAGGACACCGGGGAGCTGTTTTTT. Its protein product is CSARDFRLEDTGELFF.

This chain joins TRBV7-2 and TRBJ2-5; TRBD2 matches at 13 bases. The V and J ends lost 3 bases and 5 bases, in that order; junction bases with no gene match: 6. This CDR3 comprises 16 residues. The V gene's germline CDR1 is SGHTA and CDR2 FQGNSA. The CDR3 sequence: CASSFGLAGVWETQYF. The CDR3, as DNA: TGTGCCAGCAGCTTCGGACTAGCGGGAGTCTGGGAGACCCAGTACTTC. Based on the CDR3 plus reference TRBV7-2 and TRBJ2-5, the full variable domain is GAGVSQSPSNKVTEKGKDVELRCDPISGHTALYWYRQSLGQGLEFLIYFQGNSAPDKSGLPSDRFSAERTGGSVSTLTIQRTQQEDSAVYLCASSFGLAGVWETQYFGPGTRLLVL.

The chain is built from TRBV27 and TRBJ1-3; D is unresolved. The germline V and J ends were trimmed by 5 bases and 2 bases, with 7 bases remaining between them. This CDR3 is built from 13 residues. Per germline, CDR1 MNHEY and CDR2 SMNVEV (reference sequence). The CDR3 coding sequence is TGTGCCAGCAGTCCGGTCCCTGGAAACACCATATATTTT. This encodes CASSPVPGNTIYF.

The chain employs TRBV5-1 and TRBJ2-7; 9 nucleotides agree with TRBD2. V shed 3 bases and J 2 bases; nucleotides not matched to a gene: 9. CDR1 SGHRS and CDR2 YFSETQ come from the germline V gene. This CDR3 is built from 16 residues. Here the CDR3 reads CASSSLPSGTTYEQYF. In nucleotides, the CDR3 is TGCGCCAGCAGCTCGCTCCCTAGCGGGACCACCTACGAGCAGTACTTC. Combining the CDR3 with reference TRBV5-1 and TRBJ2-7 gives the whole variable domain KAGVTQTPRYLIKTRGQQVTLSCSPISGHRSVSWYQQTPGQGLQFLFEYFSETQRNKGNFPGRFSGRQFSNSRSEMNVSTLELGDSALYLCASSSLPSGTTYEQYFGPGTRLTVT.

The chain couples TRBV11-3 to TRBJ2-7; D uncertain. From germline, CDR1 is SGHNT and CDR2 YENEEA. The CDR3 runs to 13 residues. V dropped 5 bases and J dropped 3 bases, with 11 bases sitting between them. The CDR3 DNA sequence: TGTGCCAGCAGCATTAGATCGGGCTACGAGCAGTACTTC. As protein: CASSIRSGYEQYF.

The CDR3 is CSARVRSGYNEQFF. CDR3 sequence (DNA): TGCAGTGCTAGAGTTAGGAGCGGATACAATGAGCAGTTCTTC. The genes are TRBV20-1 and TRBJ2-1; TRBD2 is a possible D gene (5 bases). CDR1 and CDR2 (germline): DFQATT, SNEGSKA (reference sequence). The V and J ends lost 1 base and 4 bases respectively, with 11 bases between them. The CDR3 length is 14 residues.

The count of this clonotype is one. CDR3 in DNA: TGTGCCAGCAGGACCGAGCCGCCGGGCGAGCAGTACTTC. Encoded protein: CASRTEPPGEQYF. V is TRBV2 and J is TRBJ2-1; D is unclear. Matching the DNA end better, TRBJ2-7 makes the J call doubtful. The CDR3 has 13 residues. The germline CDR1 and CDR2 sequences are SNHLY and FYNNEI.

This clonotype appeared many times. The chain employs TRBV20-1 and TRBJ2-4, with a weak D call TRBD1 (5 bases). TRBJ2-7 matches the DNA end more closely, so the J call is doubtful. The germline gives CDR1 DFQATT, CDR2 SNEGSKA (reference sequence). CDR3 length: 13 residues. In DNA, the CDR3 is TGCAGTGCTGGGGTCCTGACAGCAGGCGAGCAGTACTTC. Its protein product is CSAGVLTAGEQYF.

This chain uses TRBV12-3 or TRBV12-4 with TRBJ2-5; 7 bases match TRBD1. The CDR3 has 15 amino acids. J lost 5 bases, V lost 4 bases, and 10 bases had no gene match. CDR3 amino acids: CASSSQQGLDETQYF. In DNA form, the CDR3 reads TGTGCCAGCAGTTCTCAACAGGGGCTGGACGAGACCCAGTACTTC.

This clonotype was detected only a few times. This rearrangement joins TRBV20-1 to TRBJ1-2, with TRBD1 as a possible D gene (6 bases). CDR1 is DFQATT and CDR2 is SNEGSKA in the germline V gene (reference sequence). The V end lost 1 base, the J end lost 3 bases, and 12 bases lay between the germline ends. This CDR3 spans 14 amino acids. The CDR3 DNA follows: TGCAGTGCTAGAGTCGGGGGCCGGGACTATGGCTACACCTTC. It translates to CSARVGGRDYGYTF.

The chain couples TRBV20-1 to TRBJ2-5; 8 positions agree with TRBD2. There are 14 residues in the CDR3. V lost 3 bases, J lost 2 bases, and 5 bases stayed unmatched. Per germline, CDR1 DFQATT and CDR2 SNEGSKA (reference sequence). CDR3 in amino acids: CSARLREGQETQYF. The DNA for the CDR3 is TGCAGTGCTAGGTTACGGGAGGGACAAGAGACCCAGTACTTC.

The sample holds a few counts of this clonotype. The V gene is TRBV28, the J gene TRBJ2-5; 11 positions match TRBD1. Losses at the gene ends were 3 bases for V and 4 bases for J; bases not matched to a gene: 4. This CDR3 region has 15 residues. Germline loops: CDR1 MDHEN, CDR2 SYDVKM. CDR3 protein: CASSFPGQGGETQYF. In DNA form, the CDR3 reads TGTGCCAGCAGTTTCCCGGGACAGGGGGGAGAGACCCAGTACTTC.

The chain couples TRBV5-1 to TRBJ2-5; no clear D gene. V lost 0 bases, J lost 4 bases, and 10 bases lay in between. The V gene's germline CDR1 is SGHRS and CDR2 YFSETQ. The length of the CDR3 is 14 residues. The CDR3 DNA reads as TGCGCCAGCAGCTTGGAAGGCCTCGGAGAGACCCAGTACTTC. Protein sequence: CASSLEGLGETQYF. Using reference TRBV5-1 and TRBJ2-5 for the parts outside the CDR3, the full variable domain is KAGVTQTPRYLIKTRGQQVTLSCSPISGHRSVSWYQQTPGQGLQFLFEYFSETQRNKGNFPGRFSGRQFSNSRSEMNVSTLELGDSALYLCASSLEGLGETQYFGPGTRLLVL.

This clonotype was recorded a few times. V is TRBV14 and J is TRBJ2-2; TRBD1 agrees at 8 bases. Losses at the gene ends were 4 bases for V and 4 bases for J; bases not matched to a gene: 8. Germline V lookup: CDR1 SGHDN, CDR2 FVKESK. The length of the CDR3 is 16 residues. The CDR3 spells CASSPLLGQGTGELFF. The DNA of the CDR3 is TGTGCCAGCAGCCCCTTACTAGGACAGGGCACCGGGGAGCTGTTTTTT.

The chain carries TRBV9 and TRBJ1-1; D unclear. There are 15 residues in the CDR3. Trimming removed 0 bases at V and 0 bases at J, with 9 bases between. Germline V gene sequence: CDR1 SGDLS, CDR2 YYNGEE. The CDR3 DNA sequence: TGTGCCAGCAGCGTAGACCGGGCTTTGAACACTGAAGCTTTCTTT. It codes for CASSVDRALNTEAFF.

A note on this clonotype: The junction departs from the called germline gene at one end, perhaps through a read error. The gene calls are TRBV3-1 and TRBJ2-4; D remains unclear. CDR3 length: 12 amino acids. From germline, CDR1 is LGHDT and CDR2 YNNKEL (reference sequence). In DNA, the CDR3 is TGTGTCAGCAGCCAAGATAGGGCGGTGCAGTACTTC. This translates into CVSSQDRAVQYF. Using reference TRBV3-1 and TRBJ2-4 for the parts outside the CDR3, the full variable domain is DTAVSQTPKYLVTQMGNDKSIKCEQNLGHDTMYWYKQDSKKFLKIMFSYNNKELIINETVPNRFSPKSPDKAHLNLHINSLELGDSAVYFCVSSQDRAVQYFGAGTRLSVL.

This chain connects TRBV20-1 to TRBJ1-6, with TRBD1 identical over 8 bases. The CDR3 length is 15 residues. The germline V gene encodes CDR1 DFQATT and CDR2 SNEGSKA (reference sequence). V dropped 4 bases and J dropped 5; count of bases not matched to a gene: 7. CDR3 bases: TGCAGTGCTACCCGGGGACAGGAGCATAATTCACCCCTCCACTTT. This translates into CSATRGQEHNSPLHF.

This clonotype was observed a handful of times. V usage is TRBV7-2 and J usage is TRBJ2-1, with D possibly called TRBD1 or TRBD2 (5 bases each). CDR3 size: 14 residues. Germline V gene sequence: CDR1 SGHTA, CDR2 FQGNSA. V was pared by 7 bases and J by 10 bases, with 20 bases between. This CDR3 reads CASNLGPLNGEQFF. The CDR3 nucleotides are TGTGCCAGCAACTTGGGACCACTAAACGGAGAGCAGTTCTTC.

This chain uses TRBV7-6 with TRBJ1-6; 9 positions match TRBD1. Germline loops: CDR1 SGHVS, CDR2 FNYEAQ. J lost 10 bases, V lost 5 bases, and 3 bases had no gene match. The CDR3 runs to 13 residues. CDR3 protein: CASSGTGSSPLHF. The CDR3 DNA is TGTGCCAGCAGCGGGACAGGGTCCTCACCCCTCCACTTT.

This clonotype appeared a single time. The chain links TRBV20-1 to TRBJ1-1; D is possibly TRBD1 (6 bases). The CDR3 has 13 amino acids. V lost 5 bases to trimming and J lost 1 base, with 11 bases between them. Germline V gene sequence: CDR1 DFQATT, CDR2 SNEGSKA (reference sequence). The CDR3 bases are TGCAGTGCTTACAGGGCGACGAACACTGAAGCTTTCTTT. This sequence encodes CSAYRATNTEAFF.

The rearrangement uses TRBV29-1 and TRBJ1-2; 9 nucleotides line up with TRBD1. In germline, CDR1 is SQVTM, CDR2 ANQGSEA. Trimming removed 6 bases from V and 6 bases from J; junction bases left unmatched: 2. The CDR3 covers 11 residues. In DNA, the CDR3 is TGCAGCGTGCGACAGGGGGATGGCTACACCTTC. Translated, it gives CSVRQGDGYTF.

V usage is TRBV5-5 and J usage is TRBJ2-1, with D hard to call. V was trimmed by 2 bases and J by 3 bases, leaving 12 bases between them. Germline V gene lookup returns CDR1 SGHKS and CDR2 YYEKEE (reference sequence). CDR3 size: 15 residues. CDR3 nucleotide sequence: TGTGCCAGCAGCTTAATTTACGGATACTACAATGAGCAGTTCTTC. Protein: CASSLIYGYYNEQFF. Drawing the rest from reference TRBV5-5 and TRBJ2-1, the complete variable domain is DAGVTQSPTHLIKTRGQQVTLRCSPISGHKSVSWYQQVLGQGPQFIFQYYEKEERGRGNFPDRFSARQFPNYSSELNVNALLLGDSALYLCASSLIYGYYNEQFFGPGTRLTVL.

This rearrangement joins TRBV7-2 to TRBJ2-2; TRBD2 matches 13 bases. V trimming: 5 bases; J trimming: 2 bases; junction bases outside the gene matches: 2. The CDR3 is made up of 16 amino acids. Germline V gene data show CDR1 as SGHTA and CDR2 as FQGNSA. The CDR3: CASSPGLAGNTGELFF. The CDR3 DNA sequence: TGTGCCAGCAGCCCGGGACTAGCGGGAAACACCGGGGAGCTGTTTTTT.